Listed below are T cell receptor beta chains from one sample, sequenced in a study of blood T cell repertoires in COVID-19. The method was immunoSEQ multiplex PCR; TCRdb's version includes in-frame clones alone and lacks a portion of them. The table lists roughly 68,000 clones, approximately 78% of them singletons. Sequenced: peripheral blood. These receptors were collected from a human donor in a cohort sampled during active COVID-19. The conserved cysteine and the conserved F or W are not part of the CDR3 here. A D gene is named only where the DNA matches it firmly.

v_gene,d_gene,CDR3aa
TRBV10-3,TRBD2,AISRGTSVPYEQY
TRBV18,.,ASSPPGNNEQF
TRBV2,TRBD2,ASSELGLAEETQY
TRBV18,.,ASSPPGGGEQY
TRBV4-1,.,ASSPTRRQETQY
TRBV19,TRBD1,ASSIVGTGNSNQPQH
TRBV5-1,TRBD2,ASSQIAGAHNEQF
TRBV7-9,TRBD1,ASSPPGTGMTYEQY
TRBV11-3,.,ASSTAADTQY
TRBV9,.,ASSPRRNLNTGELF
TRBV7-9,.,ASSLGGTRSPLH
TRBV20-1,.,SLGSAYEQY
TRBV4-2,TRBD2,ASSQDPTSGSNEQF
TRBV4-2,.,ASGRGTEAF
TRBV4-3,TRBD1,ASSLVWGQENTGELF
TRBV7-9,.,ASSLWGLEAPYEQY
TRBV12-3/TRBV12-4,.,ASSLYNEQF
TRBV5-1,TRBD1,ASSLAGQGPDTQY
TRBV6-6,TRBD1,ASKERGRNNEKLF
TRBV27,TRBD2,ASSRTSGSYNEQF
TRBV30,TRBD1,AWSASGTGGTEAF
TRBV29-1,.,SVASEMNTEAF
TRBV9,.,ASSVDGNEQF